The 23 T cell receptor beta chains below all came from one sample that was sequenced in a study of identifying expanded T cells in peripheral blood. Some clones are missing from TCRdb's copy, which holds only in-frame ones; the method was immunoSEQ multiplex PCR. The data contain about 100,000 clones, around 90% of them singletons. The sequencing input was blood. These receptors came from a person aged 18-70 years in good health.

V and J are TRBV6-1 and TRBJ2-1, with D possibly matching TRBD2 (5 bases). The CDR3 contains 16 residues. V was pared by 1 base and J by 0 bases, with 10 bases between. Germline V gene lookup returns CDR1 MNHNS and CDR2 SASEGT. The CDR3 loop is CASSEVWEISYNEQFF. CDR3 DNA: TGTGCCAGCAGTGAAGTCTGGGAGATCTCCTACAATGAGCAGTTCTTC.

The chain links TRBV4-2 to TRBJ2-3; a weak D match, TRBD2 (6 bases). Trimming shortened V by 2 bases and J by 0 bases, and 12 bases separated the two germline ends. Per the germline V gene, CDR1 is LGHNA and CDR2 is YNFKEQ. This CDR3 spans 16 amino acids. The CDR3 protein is CASSQRIGTSTDTQYF. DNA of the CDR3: TGTGCCAGCAGCCAACGGATCGGGACTAGCACAGATACGCAGTATTTT.

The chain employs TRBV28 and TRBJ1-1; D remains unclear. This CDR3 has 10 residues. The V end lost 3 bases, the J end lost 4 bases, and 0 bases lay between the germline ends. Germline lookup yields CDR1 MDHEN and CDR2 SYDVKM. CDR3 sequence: CASSFTEAFF. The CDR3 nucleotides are TGTGCCAGCAGTTTCACTGAAGCTTTCTTT.

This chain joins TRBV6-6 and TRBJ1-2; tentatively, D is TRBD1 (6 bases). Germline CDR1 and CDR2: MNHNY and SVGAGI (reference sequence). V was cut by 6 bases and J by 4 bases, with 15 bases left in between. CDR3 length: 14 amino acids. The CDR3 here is CASREQGYAYGYTF. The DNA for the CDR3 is TGTGCCAGCAGGGAACAGGGATACGCCTATGGCTACACCTTC.

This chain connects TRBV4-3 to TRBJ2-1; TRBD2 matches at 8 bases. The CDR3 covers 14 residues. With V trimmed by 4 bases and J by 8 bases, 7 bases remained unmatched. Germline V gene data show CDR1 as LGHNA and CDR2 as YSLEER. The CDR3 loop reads CASSLWTSQDEQFF. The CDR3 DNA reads TGCGCCAGCAGCCTTTGGACTAGCCAGGATGAGCAGTTCTTC.

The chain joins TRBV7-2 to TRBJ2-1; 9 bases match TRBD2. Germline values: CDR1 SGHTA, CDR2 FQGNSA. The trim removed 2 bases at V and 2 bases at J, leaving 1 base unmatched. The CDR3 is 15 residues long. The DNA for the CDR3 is TGTGCCAGCAGCTTAATAGCGGGAGCCTACAATGAGCAGTTCTTC. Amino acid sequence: CASSLIAGAYNEQFF.

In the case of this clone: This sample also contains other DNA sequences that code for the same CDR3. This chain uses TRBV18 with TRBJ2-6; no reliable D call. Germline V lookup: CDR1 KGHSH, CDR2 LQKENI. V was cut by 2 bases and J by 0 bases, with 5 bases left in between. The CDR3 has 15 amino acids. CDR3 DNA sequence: TGTGCCAGCTCACCAGGATCCTCTGGGGCCAACGTCCTGACTTTC. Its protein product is CASSPGSSGANVLTF.

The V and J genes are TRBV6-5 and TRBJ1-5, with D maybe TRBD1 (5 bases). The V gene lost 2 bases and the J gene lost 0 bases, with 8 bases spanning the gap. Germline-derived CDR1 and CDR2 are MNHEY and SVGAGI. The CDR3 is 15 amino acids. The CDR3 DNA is TGTGCCAGCAGTTACGGGGCCAGTAGCAATCAGCCCCAGCATTTT. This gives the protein CASSYGASSNQPQHF.

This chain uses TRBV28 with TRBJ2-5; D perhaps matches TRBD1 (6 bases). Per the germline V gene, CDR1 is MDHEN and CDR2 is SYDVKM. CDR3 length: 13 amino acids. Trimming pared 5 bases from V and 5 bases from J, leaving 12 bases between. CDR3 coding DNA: TGTGCCAGCAGTGCCCCAGGGGCGGAGACCCAGTACTTC. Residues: CASSAPGAETQYF. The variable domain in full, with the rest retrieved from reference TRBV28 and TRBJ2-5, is DVKVTQSSRYLVKRTGEKVFLECVQDMDHENMFWYRQDPGLGLRLIYFSYDVKMKEKGDIPEGYSVSREKKERFSLILESASTNQTSMYLCASSAPGAETQYFGPGTRLLVL.

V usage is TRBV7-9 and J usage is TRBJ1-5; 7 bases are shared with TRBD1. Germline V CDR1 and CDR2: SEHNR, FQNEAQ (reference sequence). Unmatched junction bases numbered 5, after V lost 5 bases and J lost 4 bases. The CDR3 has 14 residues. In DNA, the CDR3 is TGTGCCAGCAGCAGGGACAGTGATAATCAGCCCCAGCATTTT. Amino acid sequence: CASSRDSDNQPQHF. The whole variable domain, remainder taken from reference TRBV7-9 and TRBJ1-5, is DTGVSQNPRHKITKRGQNVTFRCDPISEHNRLYWYRQTLGQGPEFLTYFQNEAQLEKSRLLSDRFSAERPKGSFSTLEIQRTEQGDSAMYLCASSRDSDNQPQHFGDGTRLSIL.

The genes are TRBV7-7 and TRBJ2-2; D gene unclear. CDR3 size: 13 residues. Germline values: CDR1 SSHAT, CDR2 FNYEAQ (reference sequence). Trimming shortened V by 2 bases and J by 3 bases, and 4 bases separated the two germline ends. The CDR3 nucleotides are TGTGCCAGCAGCTTACACGACACCGGGGAGCTGTTTTTT. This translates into CASSLHDTGELFF. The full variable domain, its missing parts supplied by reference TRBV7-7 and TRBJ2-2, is GAGVSQSPRYKVTKRGQDVTLRCDPISSHATLYWYQQALGQGPEFLTYFNYEAQPDKSGLPSDRFSAERPEGSISTLTIQRTEQRDSAMYRCASSLHDTGELFFGEGSRLTVL.

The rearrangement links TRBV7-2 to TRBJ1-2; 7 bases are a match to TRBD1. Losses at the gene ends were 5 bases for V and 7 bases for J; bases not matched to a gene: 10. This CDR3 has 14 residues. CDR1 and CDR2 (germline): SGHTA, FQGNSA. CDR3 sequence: CASSLRDRPGGYTF. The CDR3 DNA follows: TGTGCCAGCAGCCTCCGGGACAGACCGGGTGGCTACACCTTC.

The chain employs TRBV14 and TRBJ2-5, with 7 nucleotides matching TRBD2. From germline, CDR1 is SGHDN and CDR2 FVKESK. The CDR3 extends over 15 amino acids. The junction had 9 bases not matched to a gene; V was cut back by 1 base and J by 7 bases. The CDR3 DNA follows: TGTGCCAGCAGCCAAGGGGGGACTACCCTAGGGACCCAGTACTTC. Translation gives CASSQGGTTLGTQYF.

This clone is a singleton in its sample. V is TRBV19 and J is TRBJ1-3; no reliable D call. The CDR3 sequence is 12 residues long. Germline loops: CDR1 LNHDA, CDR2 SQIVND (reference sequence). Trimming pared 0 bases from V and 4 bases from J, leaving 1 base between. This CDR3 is CASSIEGNTIYF. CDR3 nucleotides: TGTGCCAGTAGTATAGAGGGAAACACCATATATTTT.

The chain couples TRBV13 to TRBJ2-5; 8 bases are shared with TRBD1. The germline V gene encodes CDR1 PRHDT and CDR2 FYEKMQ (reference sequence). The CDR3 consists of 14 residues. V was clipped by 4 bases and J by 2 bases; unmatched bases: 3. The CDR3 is CASSSRTGQETQYF. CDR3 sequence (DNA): TGTGCCAGCAGCTCTAGGACAGGGCAAGAGACCCAGTACTTC.

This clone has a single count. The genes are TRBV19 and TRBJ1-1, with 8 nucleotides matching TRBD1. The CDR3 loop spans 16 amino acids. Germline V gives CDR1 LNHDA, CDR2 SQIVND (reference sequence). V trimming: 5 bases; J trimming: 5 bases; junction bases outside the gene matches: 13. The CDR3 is CASSPHFQGARTEAFF. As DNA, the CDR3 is TGTGCCAGTAGTCCCCACTTTCAGGGGGCGCGGACTGAAGCTTTCTTT.

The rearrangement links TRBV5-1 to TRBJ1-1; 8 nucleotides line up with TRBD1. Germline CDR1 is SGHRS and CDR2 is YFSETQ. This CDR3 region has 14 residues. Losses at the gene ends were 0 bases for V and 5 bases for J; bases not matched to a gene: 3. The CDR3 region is CASSLAGGATEAFF. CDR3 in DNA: TGCGCCAGCAGCTTGGCAGGGGGCGCGACTGAAGCTTTCTTT.

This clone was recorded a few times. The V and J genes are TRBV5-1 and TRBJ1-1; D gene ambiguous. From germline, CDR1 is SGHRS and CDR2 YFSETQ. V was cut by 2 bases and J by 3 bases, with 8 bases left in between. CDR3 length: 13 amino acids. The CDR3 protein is CASSFQVDTEAFF. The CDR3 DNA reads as TGCGCCAGCAGCTTCCAAGTAGACACTGAAGCTTTCTTT.

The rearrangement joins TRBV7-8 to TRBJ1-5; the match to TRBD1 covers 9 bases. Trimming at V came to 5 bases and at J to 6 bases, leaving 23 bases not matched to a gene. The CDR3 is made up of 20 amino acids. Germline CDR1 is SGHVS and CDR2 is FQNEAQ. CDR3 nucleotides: TGTGCCAGCAGCCCCGCGATTACCGGGACAGGGTCGGGATGGGTTCAGCCCCAGCATTTT. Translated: CASSPAITGTGSGWVQPQHF.

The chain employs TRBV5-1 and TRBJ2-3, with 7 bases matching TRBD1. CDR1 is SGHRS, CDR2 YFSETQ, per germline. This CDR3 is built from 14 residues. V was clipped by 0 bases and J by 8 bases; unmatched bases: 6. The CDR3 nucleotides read TGCGCCAGCAGCTTGGACAGGGGATTCGGTACGCAGTATTTT. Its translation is CASSLDRGFGTQYF.

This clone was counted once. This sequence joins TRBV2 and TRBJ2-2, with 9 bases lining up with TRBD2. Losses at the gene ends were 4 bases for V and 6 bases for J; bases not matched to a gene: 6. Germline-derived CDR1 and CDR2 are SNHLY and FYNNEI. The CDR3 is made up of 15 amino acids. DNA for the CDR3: TGTGCCAGCAGTGGTTCTAGCGGGATCGCCGGGGAGCTGTTTTTT. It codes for CASSGSSGIAGELFF.

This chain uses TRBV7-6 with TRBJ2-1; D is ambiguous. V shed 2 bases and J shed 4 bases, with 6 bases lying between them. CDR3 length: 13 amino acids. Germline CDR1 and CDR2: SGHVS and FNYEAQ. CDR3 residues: CASSLQLYNEQFF. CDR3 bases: TGTGCCAGCAGCTTACAACTTTACAATGAGCAGTTCTTC.

CDR3 region: CASSRQETYEQYF. CDR3 in DNA: TGTGCCAGCTCACGACAGGAGACCTACGAGCAGTACTTC. This rearrangement joins TRBV18 to TRBJ2-7; TRBD1 is a possible D gene (6 bases). V lost 4 bases, J lost 2 bases, and 9 bases lay in between. This CDR3 spans 13 amino acids. The V gene's germline CDR1 is KGHSH and CDR2 LQKENI. The full variable domain, its missing parts supplied by reference TRBV18 and TRBJ2-7, is NAGVMQNPRHLVRRRGQEARLRCSPMKGHSHVYWYRQLPEEGLKFMVYLQKENIIDESGMPKERFSAEFPKEGPSILRIQQVVRGDSAAYFCASSRQETYEQYFGPGTRLTVT.